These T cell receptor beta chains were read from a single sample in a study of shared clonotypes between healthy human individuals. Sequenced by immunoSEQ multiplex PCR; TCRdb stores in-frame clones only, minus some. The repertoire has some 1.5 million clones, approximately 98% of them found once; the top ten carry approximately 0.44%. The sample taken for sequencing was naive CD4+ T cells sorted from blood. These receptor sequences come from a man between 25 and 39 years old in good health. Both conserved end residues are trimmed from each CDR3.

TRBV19	ASSIQPVGQTNTEAF
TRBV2	ASMETGELF
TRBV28	ASSFPGNYGYT
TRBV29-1	SVEGGSDSYNEQF
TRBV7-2	ASSLAISYEQY
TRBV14	ATAGRTDTQY
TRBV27	ASSQGRRANYGYT
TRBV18	ASSPLPTGSYEQY
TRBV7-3	ASSSGGGYT
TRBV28	ASSPPGTGNEDTQY
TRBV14	ASSQVRAGRLF
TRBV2	ASSSYRAGEYEQY
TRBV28	ASRGGLAGAITRNEQF
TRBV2	ASRRLAGGHEQF
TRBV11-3	ASSLDLVGARQY
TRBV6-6	ASSYPGLTYEQY
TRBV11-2	ASSQTTGGAFPYEQY
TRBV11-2	ATNTGTSGSLGNEQF
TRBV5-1	ASSLGLQGGQQY
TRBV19	ASSIGTAMKAF
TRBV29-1	SASRGPEAF
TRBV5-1	ASSEGAVEETQY
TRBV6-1	ASVVQSNQPQH
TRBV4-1	ASSQVLASGIEQF
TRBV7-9	ASSLGGTPGNEQF
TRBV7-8	ASSLGASGRATYNEQF
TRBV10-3	AISERGPSTDTQY
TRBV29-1	SAQRDYEQY
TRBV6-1	ASSDFLPQH
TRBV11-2	ASSFKRQSSYEQY
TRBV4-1	ASSQDSRAVEQY
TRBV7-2	ASSFLSAGRINYGYT
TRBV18	ASSPPSGSKNIQY
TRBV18	ASSPPPGIAEAF
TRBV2	ASGGTNPQETQY
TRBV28	ASSLAGGFELF
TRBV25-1	ASSVQETQY
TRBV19	ASSQTMTAATTNEKLF